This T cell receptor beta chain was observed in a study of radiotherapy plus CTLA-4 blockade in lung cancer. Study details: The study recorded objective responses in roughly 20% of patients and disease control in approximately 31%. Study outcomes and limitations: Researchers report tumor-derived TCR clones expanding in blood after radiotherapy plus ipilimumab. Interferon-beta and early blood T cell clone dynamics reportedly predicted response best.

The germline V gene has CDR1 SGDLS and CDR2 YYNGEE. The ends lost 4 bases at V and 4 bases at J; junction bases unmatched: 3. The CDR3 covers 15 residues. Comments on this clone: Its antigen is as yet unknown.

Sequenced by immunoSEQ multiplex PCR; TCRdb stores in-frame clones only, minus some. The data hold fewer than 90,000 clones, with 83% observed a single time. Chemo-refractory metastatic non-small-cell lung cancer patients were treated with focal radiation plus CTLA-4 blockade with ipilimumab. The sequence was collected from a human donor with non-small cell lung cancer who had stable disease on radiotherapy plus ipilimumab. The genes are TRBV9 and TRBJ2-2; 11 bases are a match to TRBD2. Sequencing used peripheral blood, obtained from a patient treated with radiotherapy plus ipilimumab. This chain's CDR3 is CASSSGLAVTGELFF. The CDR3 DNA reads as TGTGCCAGCAGCTCGGGACTAGCGGTCACCGGGGAGCTGTTTTTT.